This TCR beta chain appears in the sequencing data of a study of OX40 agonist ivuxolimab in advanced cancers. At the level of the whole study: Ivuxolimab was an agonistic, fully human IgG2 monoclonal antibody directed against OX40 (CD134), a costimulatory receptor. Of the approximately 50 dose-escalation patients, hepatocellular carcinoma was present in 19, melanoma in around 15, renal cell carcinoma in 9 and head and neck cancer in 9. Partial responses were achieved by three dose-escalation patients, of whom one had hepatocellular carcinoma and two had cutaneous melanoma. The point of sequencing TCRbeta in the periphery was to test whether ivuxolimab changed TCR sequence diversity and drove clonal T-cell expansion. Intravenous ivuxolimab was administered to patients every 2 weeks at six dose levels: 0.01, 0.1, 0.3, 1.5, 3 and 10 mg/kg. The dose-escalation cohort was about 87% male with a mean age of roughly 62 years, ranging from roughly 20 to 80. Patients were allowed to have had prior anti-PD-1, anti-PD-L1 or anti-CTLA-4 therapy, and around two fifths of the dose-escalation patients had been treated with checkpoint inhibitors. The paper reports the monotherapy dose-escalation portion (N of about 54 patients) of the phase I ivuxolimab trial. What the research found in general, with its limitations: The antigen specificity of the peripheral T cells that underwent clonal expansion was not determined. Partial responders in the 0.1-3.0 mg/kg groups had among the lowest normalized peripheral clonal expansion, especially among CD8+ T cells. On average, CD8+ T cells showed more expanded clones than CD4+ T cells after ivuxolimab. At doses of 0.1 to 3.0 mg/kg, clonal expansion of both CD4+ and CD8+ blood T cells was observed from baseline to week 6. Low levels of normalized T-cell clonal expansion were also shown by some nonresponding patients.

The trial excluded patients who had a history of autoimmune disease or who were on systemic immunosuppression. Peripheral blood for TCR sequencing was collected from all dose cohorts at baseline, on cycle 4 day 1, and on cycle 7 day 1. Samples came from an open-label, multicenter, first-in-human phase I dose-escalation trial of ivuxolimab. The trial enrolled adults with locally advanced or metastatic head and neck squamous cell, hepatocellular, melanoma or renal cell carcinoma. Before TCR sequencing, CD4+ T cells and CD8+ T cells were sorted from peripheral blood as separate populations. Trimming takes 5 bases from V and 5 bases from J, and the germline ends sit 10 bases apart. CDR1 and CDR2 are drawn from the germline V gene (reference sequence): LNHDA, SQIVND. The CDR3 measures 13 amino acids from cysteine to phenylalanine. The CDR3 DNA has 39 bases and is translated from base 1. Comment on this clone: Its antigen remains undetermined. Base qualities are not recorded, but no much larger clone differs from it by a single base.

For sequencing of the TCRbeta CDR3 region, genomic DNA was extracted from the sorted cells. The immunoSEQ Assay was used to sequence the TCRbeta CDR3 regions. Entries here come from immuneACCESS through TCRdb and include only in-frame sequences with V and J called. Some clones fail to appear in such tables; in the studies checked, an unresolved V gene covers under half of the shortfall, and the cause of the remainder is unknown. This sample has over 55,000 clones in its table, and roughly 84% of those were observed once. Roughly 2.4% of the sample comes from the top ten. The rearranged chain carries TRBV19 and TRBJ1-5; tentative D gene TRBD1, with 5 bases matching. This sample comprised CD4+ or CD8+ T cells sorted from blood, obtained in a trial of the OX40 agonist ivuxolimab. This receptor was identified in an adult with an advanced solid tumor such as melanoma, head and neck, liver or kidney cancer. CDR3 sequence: CASSDWGDQPQHF. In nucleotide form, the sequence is TGTGCCAGTAGTGATTGGGGGGATCAGCCCCAGCATTTT.